This T cell receptor beta chain was observed in a study of beta chain features in type 1 diabetes. General study findings and limits: Fewer junction insertions and more nucleotide deletions appeared in type 1 diabetes patients.

Sequenced material consisted of expressed TCRB transcripts (all of the isolated RNA was reverse transcribed). The protocol was immunoSEQ multiplex PCR, while the TCRdb copy is restricted to in-frame clones and leaves out a portion. Of a few hundred thousand clones in the sample, around 15% were seen once. Trimming cost V 6 bases and J 4 bases, with 7 bases left between them. There are 13 residues in the CDR3. Per germline, CDR1 MNHEY and CDR2 SVGAGI. Only a few counts were recorded for this clone. Its antigen is as yet unknown. This chain connects TRBV6-5 to TRBJ2-6, with no clear D. The clonotype was recovered from a man between 25 and 39 years old in good health. The sample taken for sequencing was central memory CD4+ T cells from blood. The DNA for the CDR3 is TGTGCCAGCAGCCGTCGAGGGGCCAACGTCCTGACTTTC. It translates to CASSRRGANVLTF.